This TCR beta chain appears in the sequencing data of a study of blood T cells in healthy people across ages. Trimming removed 0 bases at V and 1 base at J, with 12 bases between. This CDR3 has 16 amino acids. Germline V gives CDR1 SGDLS, CDR2 YYNGEE. Next came a second PCR, run for about 6 to 12 cycles, which used a sample-barcoded 5' primer along with a J-beta primer mix. One entry per CDR3 protein results from TCRdb running MiXCR on the 5' RACE reads. The sample contains roughly 800,000 distinct CDR3 sequences, roughly 40% of which appear only once. The chain joins TRBV9 to TRBJ2-3; TRBD1 is a possible D gene (6 bases). The TCR comes from a man aged 18 to 35 in good health. The sample taken for sequencing was blood. The DNA for the CDR3 is TGTGCCAGCAGCGTAGCACCGGGACAACGCACAGATACGCAGTATTTT. Amino acid sequence: CASSVAPGQRTDTQYF.